The 10 T cell receptor beta chains below were found in one sample sequenced in a study of neurological immune-mediated disorders (dated by TCRdb to about 2019). Library preparation employed 5' RACE. The run used an Illumina HiSeq 2500. Using fastp at Q25 and MiXCR, TCRdb reprocessed the public reads and kept productive beta chains. Each entry merges the rows of one CDR3 protein and shows their most common DNA and genes. This sample comprises 95,000 to 110,000 distinct CDR3 sequences, roughly a tenth of them detected only once. Of the sample, 3.1% falls within the top ten clones. The time point label, read with the paper, signifies: longitudinal time-point 3. The sample consisted of PBMCs. Source of these receptors: a female donor with HTLV-1-associated myelopathy (HAM/TSP).

This clonotype has ten or more counts. The V call is TRBV20-1, the J call TRBJ1-5; D call uncertain. From germline, CDR1 is DFQATT and CDR2 SNEGSKA (reference sequence). The CDR3 covers 14 residues. Trimming shortened V by 1 base and J by 2 bases, and 9 bases separated the two germline ends. CDR3 protein: CSARVPGGNQPQHF. CDR3 coding DNA: TGCAGTGCTAGAGTCCCTGGAGGCAATCAGCCCCAGCATTTT.

This clonotype was seen ten or more times. The J gene is TRBJ2-3, the V gene TRBV5-1; 12 nucleotides match TRBD2. Germline V CDR1 and CDR2: SGHRS, YFSETQ. The CDR3 is 16 residues long. The V gene end was trimmed by 4 bases and the J gene end by 4 bases; junction bases not matched to a gene: 7. The CDR3 DNA follows: TGCGCCAGCAGCGCAGCTAGCGGGGGGGCCCCAGATACGCAGTATTTT. The encoded protein is CASSAASGGAPDTQYF.

In this sample, this clonotype turned up many times. The gene calls are TRBV28 and TRBJ2-7; TRBD1 matches 9 bases. The CDR3 length is 15 residues. With V trimmed by 2 bases and J by 7 bases, 9 bases remained unmatched. Germline CDR1 MDHEN, CDR2 SYDVKM. CDR3 in DNA: TGTGCCAGCAGTTTACTGGGACAGGGAAAATTGGAGCAGTACTTC. This codes for CASSLLGQGKLEQYF. Full variable domain (missing parts from reference TRBV28 and TRBJ2-7): DVKVTQSSRYLVKRTGEKVFLECVQDMDHENMFWYRQDPGLGLRLIYFSYDVKMKEKGDIPEGYSVSREKKERFSLILESASTNQTSMYLCASSLLGQGKLEQYFGPGTRLTVT.

This clonotype was seen repeatedly, ten times or more. This chain links TRBV27 with TRBJ1-1; 7 nucleotides agree with TRBD1. The ends lost 7 bases at V and 6 bases at J; junction bases unmatched: 8. CDR1 is MNHEY and CDR2 is SMNVEV in the germline V gene (reference sequence). The CDR3 loop spans 13 amino acids. Here the CDR3 reads CASNTGAGAEAFF. CDR3 in DNA: TGTGCCAGCAATACAGGGGCCGGCGCTGAAGCTTTCTTT.

This clonotype was recorded at least ten times. The chain joins TRBV5-1 to TRBJ2-7, with D maybe TRBD2 (5 bases). The germline V and J ends were trimmed by 3 bases and 7 bases, with 20 bases remaining between them. The CDR3 totals 15 residues. The germline V gene encodes CDR1 SGHRS and CDR2 YFSETQ. The CDR3 DNA follows: TGCGCCAGCAGCTCCCAAGGACGGGGTGGGCCGGAGCAGTACTTC. Translation gives CASSSQGRGGPEQYF.

This clonotype was recorded many times. V and J are TRBV27 and TRBJ2-7; 12 bases line up with TRBD2. CDR1 is MNHEY and CDR2 is SMNVEV in the germline V gene (reference sequence). This CDR3 has 16 amino acids. V trimming: 4 bases; J trimming: 2 bases; junction bases outside the gene matches: 6. The CDR3 nucleotides read TGTGCCAGCAGTTCCCTCAGGACTAGCGGGGCCTACGAGCAGTACTTC. Its protein product is CASSSLRTSGAYEQYF.

In its sample, this clonotype was seen many times. This chain links TRBV7-2 with TRBJ2-5; D gene ambiguous. Germline CDR1 is SGHTA and CDR2 is FQGNSA. The CDR3 runs to 14 residues. The germline V and J ends were trimmed by 1 base and 5 bases, with 11 bases remaining between them. The CDR3 loop is CASSLGWGKETQYF. CDR3 DNA: TGTGCCAGCAGCTTAGGCTGGGGAAAGGAGACCCAGTACTTC. Supplemented by reference TRBV7-2 and TRBJ2-5, the full variable domain reads GAGVSQSPSNKVTEKGKDVELRCDPISGHTALYWYRQSLGQGLEFLIYFQGNSAPDKSGLPSDRFSAERTGGSVSTLTIQRTQQEDSAVYLCASSLGWGKETQYFGPGTRLLVL.

For this clonotype: Mismatch with germline at one junction end may stem from a read error. The chain links TRBV9 to TRBJ2-1, with TRBD2 identical over 7 bases. CDR1 is SGDLS and CDR2 is YYNGEE in the germline V gene. The length of the CDR3 is 15 residues. The CDR3 region is CASSVGAGEYDEQSF. CDR3 coding DNA: TGTGCCAGCAGCGTAGGGGCGGGGGAGTACGATGAGCAGTCCTTC.

At least ten counts were recorded for this clonotype. The chain has TRBV5-5 and TRBJ1-2; D ambiguous. The CDR3 is 12 amino acids. Germline V gene data show CDR1 as SGHKS and CDR2 as YYEKEE (reference sequence). The V end was cut by 0 bases, the J end by 2 bases, with 2 bases between. The CDR3: CASSLGNYGYTF. DNA of the CDR3: TGTGCCAGCAGCTTGGGGAACTATGGCTACACCTTC.

This clonotype was detected many times. This chain uses TRBV10-3 with TRBJ1-2; 7 positions match TRBD1. The germline CDR1 and CDR2 sequences are ENHRY and SYGVKD. V was pared by 0 bases and J by 6 bases, with 10 bases of the junction left unmatched. This CDR3 region has 16 residues. DNA for the CDR3: TGTGCCATCAGTGAGTCGGGGACCCAGGGGGATCATGGCTACACCTTC. Translation gives CAISESGTQGDHGYTF.